These 25 T cell receptor beta chains were sequenced from one sample in a study of OX40 agonist ivuxolimab in advanced cancers. The protocol was immunoSEQ multiplex PCR, while the TCRdb copy is restricted to in-frame clones and leaves out a portion. The sample comprises about 46,000 clones, about 79% of which are singletons, and more than 1.5% rests with the top ten. The sample here was CD4+ or CD8+ T cells sorted from blood, taken in a trial of the OX40 agonist ivuxolimab. These receptors were collected from an adult with an advanced solid tumor such as melanoma, head and neck, liver or kidney cancer.

The chain combines TRBV6-6 with TRBJ1-6; the D is unclear. Germline lookup yields CDR1 MNHNY and CDR2 SVGAGI (reference sequence). Trimming cost V 4 bases and J 3 bases, with 13 bases left between them. The CDR3 spans 16 residues. The CDR3 DNA reads TGTGCCAGCAGTTCCACACGTTCTTTCTATAATTCACCCCTCCACTTT. Encoded protein: CASSSTRSFYNSPLHF.

The V and J genes are TRBV2 and TRBJ2-2; TRBD2 agrees at 14 bases. Germline V gene data show CDR1 as SNHLY and CDR2 as FYNNEI. The V and J ends lost 6 bases and 5 bases, in that order; junction bases with no gene match: 11. CDR3 size: 18 residues. This CDR3 is CASRLPRTSGGRTGELFF. The CDR3 nucleotides are TGTGCCAGCAGGCTCCCCCGGACTAGCGGGGGGCGAACCGGGGAGCTGTTTTTT.

The chain couples TRBV2 to TRBJ2-1; D call uncertain. Trimming stripped 8 bases from V and 13 bases from J, with 18 bases between. Germline V gene sequence: CDR1 SNHLY, CDR2 FYNNEI. The length of the CDR3 is 12 residues. The CDR3 region is CASRPEARVQFF. The DNA of the CDR3 is TGTGCCAGCCGCCCGGAAGCCCGGGTCCAGTTCTTC.

By sample share, this clone is large (0.1 to 1%). The CDR3 loop is CASSRGRNSPLHF. CDR3 nucleotides: TGTGCCAGCAGTAGGGGTCGGAATTCACCCCTCCACTTT. The genes are TRBV2 and TRBJ1-6; the D gene is possibly TRBD1 (5 bases). Trimming removed 5 bases at V and 7 bases at J, with 9 bases between. This CDR3 contains 13 residues. CDR1 and CDR2 from the germline V gene are SNHLY and FYNNEI.

The V call is TRBV19, the J call TRBJ1-5; 9 bases map to TRBD1. V lost 3 bases to trimming and J lost 3 bases; unmatched junction nucleotides: 9. Per the germline V gene, CDR1 is LNHDA and CDR2 is SQIVND (reference sequence). The CDR3 is 17 amino acids. CDR3 loop: CASSMGTGRGANQPQHF. The DNA of the CDR3 is TGTGCCAGTAGTATGGGGACAGGGCGAGGTGCCAATCAGCCCCAGCATTTT.

The rearrangement uses TRBV5-1 and TRBJ1-6, with D perhaps TRBD1 (5 bases). V gave up 4 bases and J gave up 8 bases, with 13 bases separating them. The CDR3 covers 14 residues. Germline V CDR1 and CDR2: SGHRS, YFSETQ. The CDR3 sequence: CASSRGGVDSPLHF. The CDR3 DNA reads as TGCGCCAGCAGCCGGGGAGGGGTCGATTCACCCCTCCACTTT.

V gene TRBV7-7 combines with J gene TRBJ2-2; maybe TRBD2 (6 bases). Germline V gene lookup returns CDR1 SSHAT and CDR2 FNYEAQ (reference sequence). Between the trimmed V and J ends, which lost 5 bases and 4 bases, there was a span of 11 bases. This CDR3 region has 14 residues. The CDR3 reads CASSGGLLTGELFF. CDR3 coding DNA: TGTGCCAGCAGCGGGGGACTTCTCACCGGGGAGCTGTTTTTT.

This chain connects TRBV5-5 to TRBJ2-2; maybe TRBD2 (5 bases). Germline V gene sequence: CDR1 SGHKS, CDR2 YYEKEE (reference sequence). Trimming stripped 2 bases from V and 0 bases from J, with 11 bases between. The CDR3 loop spans 16 amino acids. CDR3 residues: CASSFERHANTGELFF. CDR3 bases: TGTGCCAGCAGCTTTGAGCGGCACGCGAACACCGGGGAGCTGTTTTTT.

A single count supports this clone. This sequence joins TRBV30 and TRBJ2-5; D is unclear. The CDR3 is made up of 13 amino acids. Germline V gene lookup returns CDR1 GTSNPN and CDR2 SVGIG (reference sequence). V shed 3 bases and J shed 5 bases, with 13 bases lying between them. CDR3 sequence reads: CAWSSSLGETQYF. In DNA, the CDR3 is TGTGCCTGGAGCTCATCCCTTGGGGAGACCCAGTACTTC. The entire variable domain, with the rest obtained from reference TRBV30 and TRBJ2-5, is as follows: SQTIHQWPATLVQPVGSPLSLECTVEGTSNPNLYWYRQAAGRGLQLLFYSVGIGQISSEVPQNLSASRPQDRQFILSSKKLLLSDSGFYLCAWSSSLGETQYFGPGTRLLVL.

The rearrangement links TRBV2 to TRBJ2-7, with D perhaps given as TRBD1 or TRBD2 (6 bases each). Germline V gene data show CDR1 as SNHLY and CDR2 as FYNNEI. Trimming removed 3 bases at V and 4 bases at J, with 16 bases between. There are 15 residues in the CDR3. The DNA of the CDR3 is TGTGCCAGCAGTGAGGGGGCGCAAGGAGGGTACGAGCAGTACTTC. Its translation: CASSEGAQGGYEQYF.

This clone was recorded only once. The chain combines TRBV4-3 with TRBJ2-1; possibly TRBD1 for D (8 bases). Germline CDR1 reads LGHNA; CDR2 reads YSLEER. This CDR3 has 15 amino acids. Trimming removed 2 bases at V and 6 bases at J, with 14 bases between. CDR3 nucleotide sequence: TGCGCCAGCAGCCAATCTCACAGGGGGGGCAATGAGCAGTTCTTC. Translation gives CASSQSHRGGNEQFF.

The rearrangement links TRBV11-2 to TRBJ1-1, with 7 bases fitting TRBD1. The CDR3 is 16 residues long. From germline, CDR1 is SGHAT and CDR2 FQNNGV. V gave up 4 bases and J gave up 0 bases; unmatched junction bases: 8. As DNA, the CDR3 is TGTGCCAGCAGCTCCCTACAGGGGATGGTGAACACTGAAGCTTTCTTT. This encodes CASSSLQGMVNTEAFF. The variable domain in full, completed from reference TRBV11-2 and TRBJ1-1, reads EAGVAQSPRYKIIEKRQSVAFWCNPISGHATLYWYQQILGQGPKLLIQFQNNGVVDDSQLPKDRFSAERLKGVDSTLKIQPAKLEDSAVYLCASSSLQGMVNTEAFFGQGTRLTVV.

Here the CDR3 DNA reads TGCAGTGCTCAGAGGGGTGATACGCAGTATTTT. This encodes CSAQRGDTQYF. V usage is TRBV20-1 and J usage is TRBJ2-3; D tentatively reads TRBD1 or TRBD2 (5 bases each). CDR3 size: 11 residues. The germline gives CDR1 DFQATT, CDR2 SNEGSKA (reference sequence). Trimming pared 5 bases from V and 6 bases from J, leaving 9 bases between.

This chain uses TRBV5-1 with TRBJ2-7, with D possibly being TRBD1 (6 bases). The CDR3 spans 15 residues. Trimming took 1 base from V and 2 from J, leaving 13 bases between them. Germline V CDR1 and CDR2: SGHRS, YFSETQ. CDR3: CASSLLDSETYEQYF. CDR3 nucleotide sequence: TGCGCCAGCAGCTTGTTGGACAGCGAAACCTACGAGCAGTACTTC. Looking up the rest from reference TRBV5-1 and TRBJ2-7 gives the full variable domain: KAGVTQTPRYLIKTRGQQVTLSCSPISGHRSVSWYQQTPGQGLQFLFEYFSETQRNKGNFPGRFSGRQFSNSRSEMNVSTLELGDSALYLCASSLLDSETYEQYFGPGTRLTVT.

The chain couples TRBV27 to TRBJ1-6; 8 bases are a match to TRBD1. The CDR3 contains 15 residues. The trim removed 4 bases at V and 8 bases at J, leaving 7 bases unmatched. CDR1 and CDR2 (germline): MNHEY, SMNVEV (reference sequence). DNA for the CDR3: TGTGCCAGCAGTTCACAGGGGGGAGCGTATTCACCCCTCCACTTT. Translated, it gives CASSSQGGAYSPLHF.

This chain joins TRBV2 and TRBJ2-6; tentatively, D is TRBD1 (5 bases). Germline CDR1 SNHLY, CDR2 FYNNEI. Trimming pared 2 bases from V and 1 base from J, leaving 9 bases between. The length of the CDR3 is 16 residues. CDR3: CASSEHTGSGANVLTF. The DNA for the CDR3 is TGTGCCAGCAGTGAACATACAGGATCTGGGGCCAACGTCCTGACTTTC.

The chain links TRBV5-6 to TRBJ1-6; D uncertain. Germline values: CDR1 SGHDT, CDR2 YYEEEE. V was cut by 0 bases and J by 7 bases, with 8 bases left in between. The CDR3 spans 14 residues. CDR3 coding DNA: TGTGCCAGCAGCTTGGTAACAGCGAATTCACCCCTCCACTTT. It is translated as CASSLVTANSPLHF.

The J gene is TRBJ1-1, the V gene TRBV6-6; weak D call: TRBD1 (5 bases). Trimming removed 5 bases at V and 0 bases at J, with 16 bases between. The length of the CDR3 is 16 residues. Germline CDR1 reads MNHNY; CDR2 reads SVGAGI (reference sequence). The CDR3 reads CASSPPRRGLNTEAFF. CDR3 nucleotides: TGTGCCAGCAGTCCACCGAGGAGGGGACTGAACACTGAAGCTTTCTTT.

Only one count was recorded for this clone. The chain joins TRBV4-1 to TRBJ1-2; possible D gene TRBD1, 5 bases. This CDR3 comprises 15 residues. Germline CDR1 is MGHRA and CDR2 is YSYEKL. Trimming shortened V by 0 bases and J by 7 bases, and 15 bases separated the two germline ends. CDR3: CASSQEPVTGRGYTF. The CDR3, as DNA: TGCGCCAGCAGCCAAGAGCCAGTAACGGGACGTGGCTACACCTTC.

The rearrangement joins TRBV7-8 to TRBJ2-3, with TRBD2 matching over 11 bases. With V trimmed by 5 bases and J by 7 bases, 5 bases remained unmatched. The CDR3 contains 14 residues. The germline gives CDR1 SGHVS, CDR2 FQNEAQ. DNA for the CDR3: TGTGCCAGCAGCCCGACTAGCGGGGTAAATACGCAGTATTTT. Translation gives CASSPTSGVNTQYF. The full variable domain, its missing parts supplied by reference TRBV7-8 and TRBJ2-3, is GAGVSQSPRYKVAKRGQDVALRCDPISGHVSLFWYQQALGQGPEFLTYFQNEAQLDKSGLPSDRFFAERPEGSVSTLKIQRTQQEDSAVYLCASSPTSGVNTQYFGPGTRLTVL.

This clone was seen a single time. J is TRBJ2-5 and V is TRBV19, with unresolved D. In germline, CDR1 is LNHDA, CDR2 SQIVND (reference sequence). Trimming took off 1 base at V and 3 bases at J, with 6 bases between the two ends. The CDR3 has 13 residues. CDR3 in DNA: TGTGCCAGTAGTATAGTCGGAAAAGAGACCCAGTACTTC. This sequence encodes CASSIVGKETQYF.

This clone has just a few counts. The rearrangement links TRBV11-2 to TRBJ2-5; 8 nucleotides line up with TRBD2. Per the germline V gene, CDR1 is SGHAT and CDR2 is FQNNGV. The J segment lost 0 bases and the V segment lost 2 bases, leaving 5 bases of the junction unmatched. This CDR3 region has 16 residues. The CDR3 coding sequence is TGTGCCAGCAGCTTATTAGGCGGGGGGAACCAAGAGACCCAGTACTTC. It translates to CASSLLGGGNQETQYF. Drawing the rest from reference TRBV11-2 and TRBJ2-5, the complete variable domain is EAGVAQSPRYKIIEKRQSVAFWCNPISGHATLYWYQQILGQGPKLLIQFQNNGVVDDSQLPKDRFSAERLKGVDSTLKIQPAKLEDSAVYLCASSLLGGGNQETQYFGPGTRLLVL.

The chain is built from TRBV25-1 and TRBJ1-1, with 9 bases fitting TRBD1. This CDR3 region has 12 residues. With V trimmed by 5 bases and J by 8 bases, 3 bases remained unmatched. Germline CDR1 and CDR2: MGHDK and SYGVNS. CDR3 coding DNA: TGTGCCAGCAGTCACGGACAGGGGGAAGCTTTCTTT. This encodes CASSHGQGEAFF.

The chain combines TRBV5-1 with TRBJ2-2, with D possibly TRBD1 on 6 matching bases. The V gene's germline CDR1 is SGHRS and CDR2 YFSETQ. This CDR3 has 20 residues. Trimming left V 4 bases short and J 0 bases short, with 25 bases between. CDR3 DNA: TGCGCCAGCAGCCTGGAAACCGGGACACTCCTAACCGCGAACACCGGGGAGCTGTTTTTT. It yields the protein CASSLETGTLLTANTGELFF.

The chain employs TRBV7-2 and TRBJ2-1; D call uncertain. This CDR3 has 13 residues. V was shortened by 5 bases and J by 8 bases, with 13 bases between the two germline ends. Germline values: CDR1 SGHTA, CDR2 FQGNSA. The CDR3 sequence: CASSVSSSHEQFF. The CDR3 DNA reads as TGTGCCAGCAGCGTATCGTCGAGCCATGAGCAGTTCTTC.